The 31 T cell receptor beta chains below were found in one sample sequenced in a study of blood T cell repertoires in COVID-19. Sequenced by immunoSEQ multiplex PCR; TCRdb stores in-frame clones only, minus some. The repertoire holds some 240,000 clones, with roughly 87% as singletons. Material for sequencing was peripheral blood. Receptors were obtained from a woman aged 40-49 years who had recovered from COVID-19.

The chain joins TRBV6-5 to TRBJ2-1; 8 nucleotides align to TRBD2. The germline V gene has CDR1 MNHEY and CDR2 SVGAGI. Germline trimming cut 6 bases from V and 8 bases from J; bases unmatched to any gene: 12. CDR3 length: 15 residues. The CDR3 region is CASSLGLASIDEQFF. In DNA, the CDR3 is TGTGCCAGCAGCCTCGGACTAGCCTCGATCGATGAGCAGTTCTTC.

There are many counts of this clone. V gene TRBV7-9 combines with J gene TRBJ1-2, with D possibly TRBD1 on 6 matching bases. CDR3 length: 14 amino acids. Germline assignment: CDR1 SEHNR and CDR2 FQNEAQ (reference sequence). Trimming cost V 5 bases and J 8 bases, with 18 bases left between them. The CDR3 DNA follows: TGTGCCAGCAGCCCCACTTTTACAGGGAAAGGCTACACCTTC. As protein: CASSPTFTGKGYTF.

CDR3 region: CASSQVGGESYEQYF. The CDR3 DNA reads as TGTGCCAGCAGCCAAGTTGGCGGGGAATCCTACGAGCAGTACTTC. The chain combines TRBV4-2 with TRBJ2-7; a possible D gene is TRBD2 (6 bases). Germline loops: CDR1 LGHNA, CDR2 YNFKEQ. V gave up 1 base and J gave up 1 base, with 11 bases separating them. The CDR3 spans 15 residues.

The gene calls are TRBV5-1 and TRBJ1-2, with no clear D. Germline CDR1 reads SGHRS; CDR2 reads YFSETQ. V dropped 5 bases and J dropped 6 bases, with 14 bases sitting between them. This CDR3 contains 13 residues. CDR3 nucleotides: TGCGCCAGCAGTTTGACAAGCGATGATGGCTACACCTTC. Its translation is CASSLTSDDGYTF.

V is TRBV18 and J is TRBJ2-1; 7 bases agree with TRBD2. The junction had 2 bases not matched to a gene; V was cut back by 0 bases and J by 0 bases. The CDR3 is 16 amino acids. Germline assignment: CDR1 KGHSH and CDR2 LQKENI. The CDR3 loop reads CASSPPSGNSYNEQFF. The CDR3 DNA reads TGTGCCAGCTCACCACCGAGCGGGAACTCCTACAATGAGCAGTTCTTC.

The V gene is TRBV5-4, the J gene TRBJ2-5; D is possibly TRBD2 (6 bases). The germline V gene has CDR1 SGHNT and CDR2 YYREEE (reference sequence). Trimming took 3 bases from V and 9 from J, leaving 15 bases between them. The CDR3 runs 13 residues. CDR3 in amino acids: CASSWRDGEAQYF. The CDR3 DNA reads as TGTGCCAGCAGCTGGAGGGACGGGGAGGCCCAGTACTTC. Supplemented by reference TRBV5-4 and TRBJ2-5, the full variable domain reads ETGVTQSPTHLIKTRGQQVTLRCSSQSGHNTVSWYQQALGQGPQFIFQYYREEENGRGNFPPRFSGLQFPNYSSELNVNALELDDSALYLCASSWRDGEAQYFGPGTRLLVL.

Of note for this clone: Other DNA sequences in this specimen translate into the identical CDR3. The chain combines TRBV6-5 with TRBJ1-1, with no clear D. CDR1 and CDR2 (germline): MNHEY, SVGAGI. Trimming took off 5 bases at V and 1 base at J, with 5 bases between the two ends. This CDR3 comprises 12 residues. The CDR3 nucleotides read TGTGCCAGCAGTCGAGGGAACACTGAAGCTTTCTTT. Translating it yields CASSRGNTEAFF.

CDR3 residues: CASRLGLGDGYTF. The DNA of the CDR3 is TGTGCCAGCCGCCTAGGGCTCGGGGATGGCTACACCTTC. The chain employs TRBV6-5 and TRBJ1-2; the D is unclear. CDR3 length equals 13 residues. CDR1 and CDR2 (germline): MNHEY, SVGAGI. With 8 bases removed from V and 6 bases from J, the gap between germline ends came to 16 bases.

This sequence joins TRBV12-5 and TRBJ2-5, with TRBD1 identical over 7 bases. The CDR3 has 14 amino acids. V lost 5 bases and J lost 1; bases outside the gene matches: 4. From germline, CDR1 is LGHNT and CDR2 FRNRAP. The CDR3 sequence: CASGQDRTQETQYF. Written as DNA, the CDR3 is TGTGCTAGTGGTCAGGACAGGACCCAAGAGACCCAGTACTTC.

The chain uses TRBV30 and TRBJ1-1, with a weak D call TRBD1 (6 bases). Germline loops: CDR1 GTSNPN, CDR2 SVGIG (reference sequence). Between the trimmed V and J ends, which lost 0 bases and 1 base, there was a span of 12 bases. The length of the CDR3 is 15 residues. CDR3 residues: CAWSVRGAGNTEAFF. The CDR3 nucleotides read TGTGCCTGGAGTGTTCGGGGGGCCGGGAACACTGAAGCTTTCTTT.

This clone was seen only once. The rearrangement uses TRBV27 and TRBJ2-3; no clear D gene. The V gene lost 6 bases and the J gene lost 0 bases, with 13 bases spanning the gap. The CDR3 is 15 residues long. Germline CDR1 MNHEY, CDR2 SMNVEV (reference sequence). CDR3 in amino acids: CASRTRPPSTDTQYF. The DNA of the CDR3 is TGTGCCAGCAGGACCAGGCCCCCTAGCACAGATACGCAGTATTTT.

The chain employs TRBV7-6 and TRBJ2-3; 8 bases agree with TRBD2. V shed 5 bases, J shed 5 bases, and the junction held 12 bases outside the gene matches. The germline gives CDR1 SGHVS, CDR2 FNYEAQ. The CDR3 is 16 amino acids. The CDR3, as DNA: TGTGCCAGCAGCCCCCTGTCTAGCGGGCTCGAAGATACGCAGTATTTT. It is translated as CASSPLSSGLEDTQYF.

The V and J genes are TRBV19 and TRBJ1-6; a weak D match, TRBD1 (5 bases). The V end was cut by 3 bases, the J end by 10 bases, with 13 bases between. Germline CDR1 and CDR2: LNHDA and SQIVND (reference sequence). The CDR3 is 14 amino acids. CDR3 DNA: TGTGCCAGTAGTATGAAACAGGAGGGCTCACCCCTCCACTTT. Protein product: CASSMKQEGSPLHF.

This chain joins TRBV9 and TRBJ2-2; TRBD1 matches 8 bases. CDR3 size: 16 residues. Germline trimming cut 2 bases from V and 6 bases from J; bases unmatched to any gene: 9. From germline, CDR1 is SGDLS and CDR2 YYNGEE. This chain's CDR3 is CASSVGQGLVSGELFF. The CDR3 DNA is TGTGCCAGCAGCGTTGGACAGGGCTTAGTCTCCGGGGAGCTGTTTTTT.

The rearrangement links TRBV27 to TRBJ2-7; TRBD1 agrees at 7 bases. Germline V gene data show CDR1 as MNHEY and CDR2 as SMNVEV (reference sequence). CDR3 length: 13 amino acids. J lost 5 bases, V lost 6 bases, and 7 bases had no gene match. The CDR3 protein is CASRINRGNEQYF. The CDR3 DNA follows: TGTGCCAGCAGGATTAACAGGGGAAACGAGCAGTACTTC.

The DNA of the CDR3 is TGTGCCAGCAGTGAAACAGCCTTCACTGGGGCCAACGTCCTGACTTTC. Protein product: CASSETAFTGANVLTF. V gene TRBV2 combines with J gene TRBJ2-6; unclear D gene. The V gene lost 2 bases and the J gene lost 2 bases, with 10 bases spanning the gap. The CDR3 covers 16 residues. Per germline, CDR1 SNHLY and CDR2 FYNNEI.

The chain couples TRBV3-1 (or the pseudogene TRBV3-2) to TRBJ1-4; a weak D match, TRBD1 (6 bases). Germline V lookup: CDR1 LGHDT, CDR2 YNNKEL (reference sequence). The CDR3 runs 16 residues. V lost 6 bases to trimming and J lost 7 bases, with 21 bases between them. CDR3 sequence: CASSPGIRGSGEKLFF. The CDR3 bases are TGTGCCAGCAGTCCCGGAATTAGGGGGTCGGGTGAAAAACTGTTTTTT.

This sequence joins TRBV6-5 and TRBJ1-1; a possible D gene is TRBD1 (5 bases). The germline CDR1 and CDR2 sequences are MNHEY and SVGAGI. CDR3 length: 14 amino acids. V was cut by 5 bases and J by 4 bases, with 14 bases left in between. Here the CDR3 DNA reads TGTGCCAGCAGTCTGGAGGGGAGGGTCACTGAAGCTTTCTTT. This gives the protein CASSLEGRVTEAFF.

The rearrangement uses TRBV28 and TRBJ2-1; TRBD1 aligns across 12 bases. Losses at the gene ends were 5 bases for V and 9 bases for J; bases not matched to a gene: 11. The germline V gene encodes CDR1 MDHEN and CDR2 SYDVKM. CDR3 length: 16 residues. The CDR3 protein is CASSPREGQGAFEQFF. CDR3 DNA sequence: TGTGCCAGCAGTCCGAGGGAGGGACAGGGGGCTTTTGAGCAGTTCTTC.

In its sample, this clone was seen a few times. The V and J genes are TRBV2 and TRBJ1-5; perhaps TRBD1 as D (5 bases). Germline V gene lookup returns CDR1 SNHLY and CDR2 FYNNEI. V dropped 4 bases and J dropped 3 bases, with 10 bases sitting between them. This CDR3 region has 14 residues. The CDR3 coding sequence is TGTGCCAGCAGTGTGGGGGGTGACAATCAGCCCCAGCATTTT. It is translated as CASSVGGDNQPQHF.

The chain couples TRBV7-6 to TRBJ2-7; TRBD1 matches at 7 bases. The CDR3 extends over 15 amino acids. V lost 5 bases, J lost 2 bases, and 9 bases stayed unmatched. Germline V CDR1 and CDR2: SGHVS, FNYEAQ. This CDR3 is CASSQLTGSPYEQYF. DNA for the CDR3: TGTGCCAGCAGCCAATTGACAGGGTCGCCCTACGAGCAGTACTTC.

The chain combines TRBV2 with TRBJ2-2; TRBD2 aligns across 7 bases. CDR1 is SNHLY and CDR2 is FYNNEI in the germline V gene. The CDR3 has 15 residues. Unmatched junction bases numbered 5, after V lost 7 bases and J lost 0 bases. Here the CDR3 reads CASKRSGANTGELFF. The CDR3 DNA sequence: TGTGCCAGCAAGAGAAGCGGGGCGAACACCGGGGAGCTGTTTTTT.

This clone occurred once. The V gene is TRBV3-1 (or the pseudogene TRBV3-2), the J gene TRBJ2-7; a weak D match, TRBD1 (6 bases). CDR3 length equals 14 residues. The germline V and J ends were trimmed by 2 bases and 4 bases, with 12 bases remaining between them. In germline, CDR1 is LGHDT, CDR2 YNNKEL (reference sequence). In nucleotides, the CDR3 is TGTGCCAGCAGCCAACCTGGTCAGGGGTACGAGCAGTACGTC. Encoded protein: CASSQPGQGYEQYV.

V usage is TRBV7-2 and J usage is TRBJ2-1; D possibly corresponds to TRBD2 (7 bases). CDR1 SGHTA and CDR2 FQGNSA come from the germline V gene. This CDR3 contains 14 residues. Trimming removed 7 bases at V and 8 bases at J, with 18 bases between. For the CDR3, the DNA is TGTGCCAGCACCATGGGGGGGCCTAGGGATGAGCAGTTCTTC. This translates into CASTMGGPRDEQFF.

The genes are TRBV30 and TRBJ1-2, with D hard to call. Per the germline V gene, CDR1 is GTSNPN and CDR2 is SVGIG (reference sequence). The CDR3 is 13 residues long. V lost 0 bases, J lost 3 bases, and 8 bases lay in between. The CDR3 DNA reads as TGTGCCTGGAGTGTACGGGAATACTATGGCTACACCTTC. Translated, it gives CAWSVREYYGYTF.

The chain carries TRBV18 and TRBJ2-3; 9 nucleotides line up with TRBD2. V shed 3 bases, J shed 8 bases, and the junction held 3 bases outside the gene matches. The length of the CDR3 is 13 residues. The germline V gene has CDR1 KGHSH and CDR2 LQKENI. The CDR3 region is CASSPTSGLTQYF. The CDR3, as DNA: TGTGCCAGCTCACCGACTAGCGGCCTTACGCAGTATTTT.

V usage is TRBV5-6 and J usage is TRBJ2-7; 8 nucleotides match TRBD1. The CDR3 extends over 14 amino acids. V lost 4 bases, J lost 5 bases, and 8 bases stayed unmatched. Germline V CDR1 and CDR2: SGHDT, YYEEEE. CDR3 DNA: TGTGCCAGCAGCCTTCAGGGGGCGTCCGACGAGCAGTACTTC. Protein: CASSLQGASDEQYF.

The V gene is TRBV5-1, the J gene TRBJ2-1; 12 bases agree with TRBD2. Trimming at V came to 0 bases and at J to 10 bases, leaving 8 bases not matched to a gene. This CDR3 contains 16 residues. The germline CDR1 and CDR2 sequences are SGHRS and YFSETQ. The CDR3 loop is CASSLEASGRAGEQFF. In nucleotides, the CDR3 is TGCGCCAGCAGCTTGGAGGCTAGCGGGAGGGCCGGAGAGCAGTTCTTC.

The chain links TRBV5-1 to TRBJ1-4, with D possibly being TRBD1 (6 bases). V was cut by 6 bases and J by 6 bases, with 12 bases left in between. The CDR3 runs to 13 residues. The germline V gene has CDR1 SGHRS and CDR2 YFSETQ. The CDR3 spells CASTHTGHEKLFF. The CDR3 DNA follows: TGCGCCAGCACCCATACAGGGCATGAAAAACTGTTTTTT.

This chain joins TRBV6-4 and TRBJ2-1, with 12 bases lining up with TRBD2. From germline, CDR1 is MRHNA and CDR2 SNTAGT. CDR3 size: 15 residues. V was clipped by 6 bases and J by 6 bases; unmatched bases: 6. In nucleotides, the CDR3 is TGTGCCAGCAGCGACCTAGCGGGGGGGATCAATGAGCAGTTCTTC. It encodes CASSDLAGGINEQFF.

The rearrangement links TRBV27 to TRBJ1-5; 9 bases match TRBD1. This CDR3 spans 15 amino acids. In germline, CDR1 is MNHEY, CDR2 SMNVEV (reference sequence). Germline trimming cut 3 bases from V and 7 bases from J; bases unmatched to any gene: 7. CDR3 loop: CASSLYRGPGQPQHF. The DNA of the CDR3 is TGTGCCAGCAGTTTGTACAGGGGGCCTGGACAGCCCCAGCATTTT.